This TCR beta chain was retrieved from a study of blood T cell repertoires in COVID-19. Across the study: Samples taken during acute and convalescent COVID-19 were collected in the United States, Italy and Spain. The analysed material was cDNA or gDNA that came from T cells, B-cell-depleted T cells, or PBMCs.

In the authors' workflow: Nucleated cell counts were estimated from reference gene primer amplification. Profiled with immunoSEQ multiplex PCR; TCRdb holds only in-frame clones, not every one. The V and J calls and clone size are taken from that table; D and trimming were inferred from the DNA. The repertoire holds about 72,000 clones, with roughly 82% as singletons. From germline, CDR1 is LNHNV and CDR2 YYDKDF (reference sequence). The CDR3 extends over 11 amino acids. V was trimmed by 8 bases and J by 8 bases, leaving 11 bases between them. This chain links TRBV15 with TRBJ2-3; possibly TRBD1 for D (6 bases). The sequence came from a man between 60 and 70 years old with acute or convalescent COVID-19. Material for sequencing was peripheral blood. DNA for the CDR3: TGTGCCACCGGGGGCCTTGCTACGCAGTATTTT. Translating it yields CATGGLATQYF.